These 28 T cell receptor beta chains originate from one sample sequenced in a study of blood T cell repertoires in COVID-19. The data were produced by immunoSEQ multiplex PCR, yet TCRdb's version contains in-frame clones alone and is incomplete. The sample lists fewer than 300,000 clones, about 86% occurring once. Sequencing was carried out using peripheral blood. These receptors all come from a man older than 75 with acute or convalescent COVID-19.

DNA of the CDR3: TGTGCCATACAGGGACCCGATCGGGAGCAGTACTTC. It is translated as CAIQGPDREQYF. The chain couples TRBV6-5 to TRBJ2-7; tentative D call: TRBD1 (6 bases). The germline V gene encodes CDR1 MNHEY and CDR2 SVGAGI. The CDR3 runs to 12 residues. V was cut by 10 bases and J by 7 bases, with 17 bases left in between.

The gene calls are TRBV24-1 and TRBJ2-1; the D gene is possibly TRBD2 (5 bases). Germline CDR1 KGHDR, CDR2 SFDVKD. V dropped 3 bases and J dropped 3 bases, with 8 bases sitting between them. The CDR3 is 14 amino acids. CDR3 protein: CATSDPGNYNEQFF. The CDR3 DNA reads as TGTGCCACCAGTGATCCGGGGAACTACAATGAGCAGTTCTTC.

This clone has a single count. The rearrangement links TRBV9 to TRBJ1-1; the match to TRBD1 covers 11 bases. The CDR3 has 15 residues. Germline values: CDR1 SGDLS, CDR2 YYNGEE. Trimming cost V 4 bases and J 8 bases; bases outside gene matches: 10. The CDR3 DNA reads TGTGCCAGCAGCCCCCGGACAGGGGGCGGGGGCGAAGCTTTCTTT. This sequence encodes CASSPRTGGGGEAFF.

V and J are TRBV5-6 and TRBJ1-2; 9 nucleotides align to TRBD1. V lost 4 bases, J lost 6 bases, and 10 bases stayed unmatched. The CDR3 runs to 15 residues. CDR1 and CDR2 from the germline V gene are SGHDT and YYEEEE. For the CDR3, the DNA is TGTGCCAGCAGCATCCGGGACAGGGTCGTCAATGGCTACACCTTC. It yields the protein CASSIRDRVVNGYTF.

This clone was seen more than once but under ten times. The rearrangement uses TRBV28 and TRBJ2-2; D might be TRBD1 (6 bases). Germline-derived CDR1 and CDR2 are MDHEN and SYDVKM. The CDR3 has 15 residues. The V gene lost 6 bases and the J gene lost 4 bases, with 15 bases spanning the gap. This CDR3 is CASRLTGLSTGELFF. CDR3 DNA sequence: TGTGCCAGCAGGTTAACAGGGCTGAGCACCGGGGAGCTGTTTTTT. Full variable domain (remainder filled in from reference TRBV28 and TRBJ2-2): DVKVTQSSRYLVKRTGEKVFLECVQDMDHENMFWYRQDPGLGLRLIYFSYDVKMKEKGDIPEGYSVSREKKERFSLILESASTNQTSMYLCASRLTGLSTGELFFGEGSRLTVL.

This clone was counted a single time. The chain couples TRBV6-5 to TRBJ1-1; 8 bases match TRBD1. Germline CDR1 MNHEY, CDR2 SVGAGI. V trimming: 6 bases; J trimming: 5 bases; junction bases outside the gene matches: 11. CDR3 length: 15 residues. CDR3 DNA: TGTGCCAGCAGCGGACAGGGCAGGGTGAGGACTGAAGCTTTCTTT. Protein: CASSGQGRVRTEAFF.

The CDR3 DNA sequence: TGTGCCAGTAGTAACATACCGGGCCCCGGGGGTTACGAGCAGTACTTC. This encodes CASSNIPGPGGYEQYF. The chain carries TRBV19 and TRBJ2-7; weak D call: TRBD2 (6 bases). Trimming pared 4 bases from V and 4 bases from J, leaving 20 bases between. This CDR3 has 16 residues. Germline V gene sequence: CDR1 LNHDA, CDR2 SQIVND (reference sequence).

The chain is built from TRBV18 and TRBJ2-5, with D tentatively TRBD1 (5 bases). The CDR3 spans 13 residues. V dropped 7 bases and J dropped 0 bases, with 9 bases sitting between them. Per germline, CDR1 KGHSH and CDR2 LQKENI. The CDR3 spells CASLRGNQETQYF. The CDR3 DNA sequence: TGTGCCAGCTTAAGGGGCAACCAAGAGACCCAGTACTTC.

This clone was detected only once. The rearrangement uses TRBV3-1 (or the pseudogene TRBV3-2) and TRBJ1-5; TRBD1 matches 9 bases. This CDR3 spans 14 amino acids. V lost 5 bases and J lost 7; bases outside the gene matches: 6. CDR1 is LGHDT and CDR2 is YNNKEL in the germline V gene (reference sequence). The CDR3 nucleotides read TGTGCCAGCAGCGACAGGGGGGGCAGACAGCCCCAGCATTTT. Translating gives CASSDRGGRQPQHF.

About this clone: One end of the junction does not line up with germline, which may come from a read error. The CDR3 DNA sequence: TGTGCCAGCGGACGGGACAGGGGTCATTTT. It translates to CASGRDRGHF. The V and J genes are TRBV28 and TRBJ2-3, with TRBD1 identical over 10 bases. The CDR3 contains 10 residues. CDR1 and CDR2 from the germline V gene are MDHEN and SYDVKM. Drawing the rest from reference TRBV28 and TRBJ2-3, the complete variable domain is DVKVTQSSRYLVKRTGEKVFLECVQDMDHENMFWYRQDPGLGLRLIYFSYDVKMKEKGDIPEGYSVSREKKERFSLILESASTNQTSMYLCASGRDRGHFGPGTRLTVL.

The chain is built from TRBV21-1 and TRBJ1-2. TRBV21-1 represents a pseudogene. This CDR3 has 12 residues. The CDR3 here is CASRLILYGYTF. DNA for the CDR3: TGTGCCAGCAGACTTATCCTCTATGGCTACACCTTC.

This rearrangement joins TRBV5-1 to TRBJ2-7; unclear D gene. CDR1 SGHRS and CDR2 YFSETQ come from the germline V gene. The CDR3 is 12 residues long. Trimming pared 7 bases from V and 3 bases from J, leaving 11 bases between. This CDR3 reads CASYEPGYEQYF. CDR3 in DNA: TGCGCCAGCTACGAACCGGGCTACGAGCAGTACTTC.

The genes are TRBV28 and TRBJ2-3; D gene ambiguous. This CDR3 is 15 amino acids long. Trimming removed 8 bases at V and 5 bases at J, with 20 bases between. CDR1 MDHEN and CDR2 SYDVKM come from the germline V gene. DNA for the CDR3: TGTGCCAGCTCCAAAGGCGGAGCTCTGGAAGATACGCAGTATTTT. Its protein product is CASSKGGALEDTQYF. The whole variable domain, filled in from reference TRBV28 and TRBJ2-3, reads DVKVTQSSRYLVKRTGEKVFLECVQDMDHENMFWYRQDPGLGLRLIYFSYDVKMKEKGDIPEGYSVSREKKERFSLILESASTNQTSMYLCASSKGGALEDTQYFGPGTRLTVL.

The chain links TRBV7-2 to TRBJ1-5; D may be TRBD1 (6 bases). Trimming removed 3 bases at V and 5 bases at J, with 8 bases between. This CDR3 region has 13 residues. CDR1 SGHTA and CDR2 FQGNSA come from the germline V gene. The CDR3 spells CASSLSGDQPQHF. The CDR3 bases are TGTGCCAGCAGCTTGTCAGGGGATCAGCCCCAGCATTTT.

The chain employs TRBV5-1 and TRBJ1-2; D ambiguous. Germline CDR1 reads SGHRS; CDR2 reads YFSETQ. The CDR3 is 14 residues long. The germline V and J ends were trimmed by 4 bases and 4 bases, with 14 bases remaining between them. The CDR3 DNA reads TGCGCCAGCAGCCCTCCGGGGAGCGCCTATGGCTACACCTTC. Its protein product is CASSPPGSAYGYTF.

This clone was recorded only once. The V gene is TRBV7-8, the J gene TRBJ2-7; D may be TRBD1 (6 bases). The CDR3 loop spans 15 amino acids. V lost 6 bases and J lost 2, with 17 bases in between. Germline assignment: CDR1 SGHVS and CDR2 FQNEAQ. In nucleotides, the CDR3 is TGTGCCAGCAGGACGTGGACAGAGGAGGCCTACGAGCAGTACTTC. Residues: CASRTWTEEAYEQYF.

The chain recombines TRBV7-3 with TRBJ2-1; 10 bases map to TRBD2. V was clipped by 4 bases and J by 7 bases; unmatched bases: 7. The V gene's germline CDR1 is SGHTA and CDR2 FQGTGA. The CDR3 is 15 amino acids. The CDR3 protein is CASSSGLAGANEQFF. Here the CDR3 DNA reads TGTGCCAGCAGCTCAGGGCTAGCGGGAGCAAATGAGCAGTTCTTC.

Details on this clone: This specimen includes other DNA sequences encoding the same CDR3. This chain joins TRBV5-4 and TRBJ2-1; TRBD1 aligns across 9 bases. Germline-derived CDR1 and CDR2 are SGHNT and YYREEE (reference sequence). V lost 4 bases, J lost 7 bases, and 3 bases stayed unmatched. The CDR3 length is 13 residues. The CDR3 nucleotides are TGTGCCAGCAGCCTGACAGGGGGAAATGAGCAGTTCTTC. Translated, it gives CASSLTGGNEQFF.

The rearrangement links TRBV5-1 to TRBJ2-5, with D possibly being TRBD2 (6 bases). V was pared by 4 bases and J by 4 bases, with 14 bases between. The germline gives CDR1 SGHRS, CDR2 YFSETQ. The CDR3 spans 14 residues. The CDR3 coding sequence is TGCGCCAGCAGCCCCGGACGGAGGGGAGAGACCCAGTACTTC. This sequence encodes CASSPGRRGETQYF. The variable domain in full, completed from reference TRBV5-1 and TRBJ2-5, reads KAGVTQTPRYLIKTRGQQVTLSCSPISGHRSVSWYQQTPGQGLQFLFEYFSETQRNKGNFPGRFSGRQFSNSRSEMNVSTLELGDSALYLCASSPGRRGETQYFGPGTRLLVL.

V gene TRBV18 combines with J gene TRBJ2-5; 8 bases match TRBD1. V lost 5 bases to trimming and J lost 5 bases; unmatched junction nucleotides: 10. Germline CDR1 reads KGHSH; CDR2 reads LQKENI. The CDR3 spans 15 residues. The CDR3 sequence is CASSGPQGAKETQYF. DNA of the CDR3: TGTGCCAGCTCAGGCCCCCAGGGGGCGAAGGAGACCCAGTACTTC.

In nucleotides, the CDR3 is TGTGCCAGCAGCTTGAGGGATATGAGGCTAGTCGGTACCGGGGAGCTGTTTTTT. Translating gives CASSLRDMRLVGTGELFF. The chain is built from TRBV11-2 and TRBJ2-2, with D perhaps matching TRBD2 (5 bases). The CDR3 consists of 18 residues. The V end lost 3 bases, the J end lost 5 bases, and 22 bases lay between the germline ends. Germline V lookup: CDR1 SGHAT, CDR2 FQNNGV.

The V gene is TRBV5-1, the J gene TRBJ1-2, with unresolved D. The CDR3 extends over 15 amino acids. Looked up from germline, CDR1 is SGHRS and CDR2 is YFSETQ. With 4 bases removed from V and 4 bases from J, the gap between germline ends came to 17 bases. The CDR3 coding sequence is TGCGCCAGCAGCGTAACCGAATCAGGTGTCTATGGCTACACCTTC. It codes for CASSVTESGVYGYTF.

The chain is built from TRBV7-2 and TRBJ2-5; perhaps TRBD2 as D (6 bases). The germline V and J ends were trimmed by 5 bases and 4 bases, with 17 bases remaining between them. The germline gives CDR1 SGHTA, CDR2 FQGNSA. The CDR3 sequence is 15 residues long. Here the CDR3 reads CASSPRLGVTETQYF. The CDR3 DNA is TGTGCCAGCAGCCCGAGACTAGGGGTTACAGAGACCCAGTACTTC.

V and J are TRBV25-1 and TRBJ1-2; possible D gene TRBD1, 5 bases. From germline, CDR1 is MGHDK and CDR2 SYGVNS. The CDR3 extends over 16 amino acids. V lost 5 bases and J lost 8, with 24 bases in between. The CDR3 sequence: CASSYPGRDSREGYTF. The CDR3 DNA reads TGTGCCAGCAGTTACCCCGGTAGGGACTCGAGGGAGGGCTACACCTTC.

The chain uses TRBV6-6 and TRBJ2-1; the match to TRBD1 covers 7 bases. V trimming: 5 bases; J trimming: 4 bases; junction bases outside the gene matches: 5. Looked up from germline, CDR1 is MNHNY and CDR2 is SVGAGI (reference sequence). The CDR3 is 14 residues long. The CDR3 loop reads CASSDRQGYNEQFF. Here the CDR3 DNA reads TGTGCCAGCAGTGACCGACAGGGTTACAATGAGCAGTTCTTC.

A single count supports this clone. The chain recombines TRBV30 with TRBJ1-2, with TRBD1 matching over 7 bases. The V gene's germline CDR1 is GTSNPN and CDR2 SVGIG (reference sequence). The V and J ends lost 4 bases and 8 bases, in that order; junction bases with no gene match: 4. The CDR3 consists of 11 residues. The CDR3 region has the DNA TGTGCCTGGACAGGGGGACGGGGCTACACCTTC. Its translation is CAWTGGRGYTF. The full variable domain, rest sourced from reference TRBV30 and TRBJ1-2, is SQTIHQWPATLVQPVGSPLSLECTVEGTSNPNLYWYRQAAGRGLQLLFYSVGIGQISSEVPQNLSASRPQDRQFILSSKKLLLSDSGFYLCAWTGGRGYTFGSGTRLTVV.

About this clone itself: An end of the junction does not agree with germline; a read error may underlie this. The V and J genes are TRBV11-2 and TRBJ1-4, with a weak D call TRBD1 (6 bases). Germline-derived CDR1 and CDR2 are SGHAT and FQNNGV. The CDR3 sequence is 16 residues long. Here the CDR3 DNA reads TGTGCCAGCAGCTTAGTTTCTGGACAGACTAATCAAAAACTGTTTTTT. Its protein product is CASSLVSGQTNQKLFF.

The chain couples TRBV5-1 to TRBJ2-2, with D uncertain. The CDR3 contains 14 residues. V shed 1 base and J shed 4 bases, with 8 bases lying between them. Germline assignment: CDR1 SGHRS and CDR2 YFSETQ. The CDR3 DNA reads as TGCGCCAGCAGCTTGAACACGATCACCGGGGAGCTGTTTTTT. Amino acid sequence: CASSLNTITGELFF.